This entry concerns a single T cell receptor (beta chain). Its antigen is unknown. The repertoire was sequenced with immunoSEQ multiplex PCR; TCRdb's copy has only in-frame clones and lacks some. The repertoire holds some 250,000 clones, with less than 95% as singletons. Germline V gene lookup returns CDR1 SQVTM and CDR2 ANQGSEA. CDR3 length equals 12 residues. V gave up 5 bases and J gave up 5 bases, with 12 bases separating them. The data originate from a study of cytomegalovirus exposure and HLA in healthy donors. Findings of the study overall: Subsequent analysis revealed that first-cohort TCR clusters tended to co-occur in the roughly 120 validation repertoires. Both high specificity and high sensitivity reportedly marked the classifier's diagnosis of cytomegalovirus status. Most TCR sequences were uncommon, yet certain public TCRs appeared in many donors.

The donors were part of the validation cohort of fewer than 150 subjects. That cohort was separate from the first cohort, which comprised 666 subjects. The sequencing sample was made of PBMCs. V and J are TRBV29-1 and TRBJ1-2; tentative D call: TRBD1 (6 bases). This sequence was found in a woman in her 30s in good health and CMV-seronegative. The CDR3 DNA is TGCAGCGTTAAGGACAGCATATATGGCTACACCTTC. Translation gives CSVKDSIYGYTF.